This record covers a single TCR beta chain. This entry is derived from a study of T cell responses to AZD1222 COVID-19 vaccine. Repertoires were generated with immunoSEQ multiplex PCR, while TCRdb's copy carries only in-frame clones and drops some. The table records approximately 80,000 clones, roughly nine tenths of them present only once. The junction had 4 bases not matched to a gene; V was cut back by 5 bases and J by 0 bases. The germline CDR1 and CDR2 sequences are LNHDA and SQIVND (reference sequence). The CDR3 is made up of 16 amino acids. The chain joins TRBV19 to TRBJ2-4, with 10 positions matching TRBD2. Specimen: peripheral blood, collected on day 0 of AZD1222 vaccination. This receptor was identified in an adult in good health. The CDR3 protein is CASSRIAGGAKNIQYF. Written as DNA, the CDR3 is TGTGCCAGTAGTCGGATAGCGGGAGGAGCCAAAAACATTCAGTACTTC.